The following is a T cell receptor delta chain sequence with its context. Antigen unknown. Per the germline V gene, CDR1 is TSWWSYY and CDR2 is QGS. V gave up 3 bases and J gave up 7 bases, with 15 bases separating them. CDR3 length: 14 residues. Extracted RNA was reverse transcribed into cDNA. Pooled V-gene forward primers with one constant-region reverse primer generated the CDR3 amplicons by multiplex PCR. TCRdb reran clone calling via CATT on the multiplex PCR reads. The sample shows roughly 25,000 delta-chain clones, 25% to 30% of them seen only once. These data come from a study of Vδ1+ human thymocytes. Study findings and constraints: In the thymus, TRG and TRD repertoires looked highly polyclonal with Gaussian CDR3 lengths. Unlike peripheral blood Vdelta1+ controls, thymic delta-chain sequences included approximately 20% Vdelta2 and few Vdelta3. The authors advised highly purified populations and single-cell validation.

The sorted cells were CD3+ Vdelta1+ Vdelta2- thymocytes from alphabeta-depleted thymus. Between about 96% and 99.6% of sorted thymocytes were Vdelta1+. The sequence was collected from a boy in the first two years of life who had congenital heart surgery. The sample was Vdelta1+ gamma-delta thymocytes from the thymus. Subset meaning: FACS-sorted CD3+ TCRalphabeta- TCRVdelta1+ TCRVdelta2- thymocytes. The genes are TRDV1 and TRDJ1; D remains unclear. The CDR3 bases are TGTGCTCTTGGGGACCCCTCCCCAAGATTTAAACTCATCTTT. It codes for CALGDPSPRFKLIF.